This TCR beta chain was recorded in a study of Graves' ophthalmopathy and Graves' hyperthyroidism. Study results and caveats: Sensitivity of 87.88% and specificity of 65% to 83% were achieved when a 13-signature model separated ophthalmopathy from stable hyperthyroidism. The study's model predicted ophthalmopathy progression at around 70% sensitivity and 72% to 75% specificity.

Germline assignment: CDR1 SQVTM and CDR2 ANQGSEA. The CDR3 is 13 residues long, counting both termini. Only newly diagnosed hyperthyroidism patients aged 18 to 65, with under 2 months' duration, were enrolled. Amplified TCR beta CDR3 regions were obtained using RNA transcripts as template. HTBI primers were employed in first-round RT-PCR, then a second-round multiplex PCR followed. In TCRdb, the multiplex PCR reads were re-called with MiXCR into one record per CDR3 protein. This sample has over a million distinct CDR3 sequences, with 36% found just once. Worth noting for this clonotype: Its antigen is not identified. As the CDR3 is not closed by the conserved phenylalanine or tryptophan, this likely results from a read error. The limits of the CDR3 on the DNA are not certain, so only TCRdb's listed CDR3 is given.

The receptor comes from an adult man with Graves' hyperthyroidism. The V call is TRBV29-1, the J call TRBJ2-5; the table's D call, TRBD2, has no DNA check behind it. The sample consisted of peripheral blood or thyroid tissue (not recorded which). The CDR3 loop reads CSVEGGVGYTFGS.